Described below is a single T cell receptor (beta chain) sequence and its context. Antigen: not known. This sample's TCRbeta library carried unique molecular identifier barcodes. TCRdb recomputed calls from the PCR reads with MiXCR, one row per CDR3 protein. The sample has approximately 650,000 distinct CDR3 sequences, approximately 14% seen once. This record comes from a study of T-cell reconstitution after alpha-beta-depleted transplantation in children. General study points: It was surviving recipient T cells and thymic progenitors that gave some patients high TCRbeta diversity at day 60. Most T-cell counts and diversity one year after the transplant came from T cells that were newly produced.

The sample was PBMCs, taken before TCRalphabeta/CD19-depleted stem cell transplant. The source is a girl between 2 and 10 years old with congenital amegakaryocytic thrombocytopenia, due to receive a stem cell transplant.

The CDR3 coding sequence is TGTGCCAGTCAGCAGGGGGCAGATACGCAGTATTTT. Its protein is CASQQGADTQYF. V usage is TRBV7-9 and J usage is TRBJ2-3; 7 bases line up with TRBD1. V was clipped by 9 bases and J by 4 bases; unmatched bases: 4. CDR1 is SEHNR, CDR2 FQNEAQ, per germline (reference sequence). The CDR3 runs to 12 residues.